Below are 21 T cell receptor beta chains sequenced from a single sample in a study of cytomegalovirus exposure and HLA in healthy donors. Primers: 60 Vbeta forward and 13 Jbeta reverse. The protocol was immunoSEQ multiplex PCR, while the TCRdb copy is restricted to in-frame clones and leaves out a portion. The table has more than 95,000 clones, roughly a tenth seen once. Input material: PBMCs. The receptor set was obtained from a man aged 25 to 45 in good health and CMV-seronegative.

The chain recombines TRBV29-1 with TRBJ2-7; D is possibly TRBD2 (7 bases). Germline values: CDR1 SQVTM, CDR2 ANQGSEA. V was clipped by 4 bases and J by 5 bases, with 18 bases between them. This CDR3 has 14 residues. This CDR3 reads CSVALTGGGNEQYF. CDR3 DNA sequence: TGCAGCGTTGCCCTCACGGGGGGCGGGAACGAGCAGTACTTC.

The chain is built from TRBV9 and TRBJ2-1; 10 nucleotides line up with TRBD2. V shed 0 bases and J 9 bases; nucleotides not matched to a gene: 6. The CDR3 has 15 amino acids. The germline CDR1 and CDR2 sequences are SGDLS and YYNGEE. This CDR3 reads CASSVASGRSGEQFF. The CDR3 coding sequence is TGTGCCAGCAGCGTAGCTAGCGGGAGAAGCGGTGAGCAGTTCTTC. Supplemented by reference TRBV9 and TRBJ2-1, the full variable domain reads DSGVTQTPKHLITATGQRVTLRCSPRSGDLSVYWYQQSLDQGLQFLIQYYNGEERAKGNILERFSAQQFPDLHSELNLSSLELGDSALYFCASSVASGRSGEQFFGPGTRLTVL.

This rearrangement joins TRBV9 to TRBJ2-1, with D possibly matching TRBD1 (5 bases). V gave up 4 bases and J gave up 4 bases, with 15 bases separating them. In germline, CDR1 is SGDLS, CDR2 YYNGEE. CDR3 size: 15 residues. Here the CDR3 reads CASSSNPRAYNEQFF. In nucleotides, the CDR3 is TGTGCCAGCAGCTCCAACCCCAGGGCATACAATGAGCAGTTCTTC.

The V gene is TRBV27, the J gene TRBJ2-1, with 7 bases that match TRBD2. The length of the CDR3 is 13 residues. CDR1 is MNHEY and CDR2 is SMNVEV in the germline V gene (reference sequence). With V trimmed by 8 bases and J by 7 bases, 8 bases remained unmatched. In DNA, the CDR3 is TGTGCCAGCGGTCGTTGGGAGGGGAATGAGCAGTTCTTC. It translates to CASGRWEGNEQFF.

This clone turned up a few times. The chain is built from TRBV5-4 and TRBJ2-1, with TRBD2 matching 9 bases. The CDR3 spans 17 residues. CDR1 is SGHNT and CDR2 is YYREEE in the germline V gene (reference sequence). The V and J ends lost 4 bases and 4 bases, in that order; junction bases with no gene match: 12. CDR3 in amino acids: CASSLDGGGAGYNEQFF. CDR3 bases: TGTGCCAGCAGCCTAGATGGCGGGGGGGCCGGATACAATGAGCAGTTCTTC.

The CDR3 protein is CASSKGQGVGTDTQYF. In nucleotides, the CDR3 is TGTGCCAGCAGCAAAGGACAGGGGGTGGGCACAGATACGCAGTATTTT. The chain combines TRBV7-9 with TRBJ2-3, with 10 nucleotides matching TRBD1. The J segment lost 1 base and the V segment lost 5 bases, leaving 6 bases of the junction unmatched. The CDR3 length is 16 residues. CDR1 is SEHNR, CDR2 FQNEAQ, per germline (reference sequence).

The table lists this clone with a few counts. The chain employs TRBV9 and TRBJ1-1; 8 bases are a match to TRBD1. V was pared by 1 base and J by 7 bases, with 6 bases of the junction left unmatched. The CDR3 length is 14 residues. Germline V CDR1 and CDR2: SGDLS, YYNGEE. CDR3 residues: CASSVSLGQDEAFF. The CDR3 nucleotides read TGTGCCAGCAGCGTATCCCTGGGACAGGATGAAGCTTTCTTT.

In its sample, this clone was seen a few times. The V gene is TRBV14, the J gene TRBJ1-6; D is unresolved. The CDR3 has 14 residues. Germline values: CDR1 SGHDN, CDR2 FVKESK. The ends were cut back, 4 bases at V and 8 bases at J, with 12 bases in the middle. DNA of the CDR3: TGTGCCAGCAGCCTTATCAGCGGGCATTCACCCCTCCACTTT. Its protein product is CASSLISGHSPLHF.

This clone was counted a few times. The chain links TRBV10-2 to TRBJ1-5; 7 nucleotides match TRBD1. This CDR3 region has 14 residues. V was pared by 2 bases and J by 5 bases, with 3 bases of the junction left unmatched. In germline, CDR1 is WSHSY, CDR2 SAAADI. The CDR3, as DNA: TGCGCCAGCAGTGAGACGGGACAGCATCAGCCCCAGCATTTT. Translating it yields CASSETGQHQPQHF.

V gene TRBV27 combines with J gene TRBJ1-1, with a tentative D call TRBD1 (5 bases). Germline CDR1 is MNHEY and CDR2 is SMNVEV (reference sequence). This CDR3 is 13 amino acids long. The V end was cut by 3 bases, the J end by 8 bases, with 13 bases between. CDR3 protein: CASSFGRDQEAFF. The CDR3 coding sequence is TGTGCCAGCAGTTTCGGGCGGGACCAAGAAGCTTTCTTT.

The rearrangement links TRBV19 to TRBJ1-1, with 7 bases aligning to TRBD1. Per germline, CDR1 LNHDA and CDR2 SQIVND (reference sequence). This CDR3 region has 16 residues. V trimming: 6 bases; J trimming: 0 bases; junction bases outside the gene matches: 10. Here the CDR3 DNA reads TGTGCCAGTAGCCAGACAGGGAACGGGATGAACACTGAAGCTTTCTTT. Amino acids: CASSQTGNGMNTEAFF. The variable domain in full, with the rest retrieved from reference TRBV19 and TRBJ1-1, is DGGITQSPKYLFRKEGQNVTLSCEQNLNHDAMYWYRQDPGQGLRLIYYSQIVNDFQKGDIAEGYSVSREKKESFPLTVTSAQKNPTAFYLCASSQTGNGMNTEAFFGQGTRLTVV.

The chain joins TRBV19 to TRBJ2-7; D unclear. V was cut by 5 bases and J by 5 bases, with 13 bases left in between. Germline CDR1 is LNHDA and CDR2 is SQIVND (reference sequence). The CDR3 totals 13 residues. The CDR3 reads CASSPRGSNEQYF. The CDR3 DNA is TGTGCCAGTAGTCCCCGAGGCAGCAACGAGCAGTACTTC.

The V call is TRBV29-1, the J call TRBJ1-1, with TRBD1 identical over 9 bases. The junction had 11 bases not matched to a gene; V was cut back by 7 bases and J by 8 bases. CDR3 length: 13 amino acids. The V gene's germline CDR1 is SQVTM and CDR2 ANQGSEA. The CDR3 sequence: CSASDRGKTEAFF. Here the CDR3 DNA reads TGCAGCGCCTCCGACAGGGGGAAGACCGAAGCTTTCTTT.

In this sample, this clone turned up a few times. The chain employs TRBV6-1 and TRBJ1-4; no firm D call. This CDR3 has 15 amino acids. The V gene lost 3 bases and the J gene lost 5 bases, with 13 bases spanning the gap. Germline V gene data show CDR1 as MNHNS and CDR2 as SASEGT. The CDR3 sequence is CASSDPRGSNEKLFF. The DNA of the CDR3 is TGTGCCAGCAGTGACCCACGGGGATCCAATGAAAAACTGTTTTTT.

Only a few counts were recorded for this clone. The chain has TRBV7-9 and TRBJ2-1, with D possibly matching TRBD2 (5 bases). This CDR3 has 15 residues. Germline CDR1 reads SEHNR; CDR2 reads FQNEAQ (reference sequence). V was shortened by 5 bases and J by 2 bases, with 13 bases between the two germline ends. CDR3: CASSPRGLTYNEQFF. The CDR3 nucleotides are TGTGCCAGCAGCCCACGCGGGTTGACCTACAATGAGCAGTTCTTC. Using reference TRBV7-9 and TRBJ2-1 for the parts outside the CDR3, the full variable domain is DTGVSQNPRHKITKRGQNVTFRCDPISEHNRLYWYRQTLGQGPEFLTYFQNEAQLEKSRLLSDRFSAERPKGSFSTLEIQRTEQGDSAMYLCASSPRGLTYNEQFFGPGTRLTVL.

CDR3 amino acids: CATRESFYEQYF. CDR3 nucleotides: TGTGCCACGCGGGAAAGCTTCTACGAGCAGTACTTC. The chain joins TRBV6-5 to TRBJ2-7; D perhaps matches TRBD2 (6 bases). The CDR3 loop spans 12 amino acids. The ends were cut back, 10 bases at V and 3 bases at J, with 13 bases in the middle. From germline, CDR1 is MNHEY and CDR2 SVGAGI.

This clone was observed a handful of times. CDR3 in amino acids: CASTQTTENYGYTF. The CDR3 DNA follows: TGTGCCAGCACCCAAACGACAGAGAACTATGGCTACACCTTC. This chain joins TRBV6-5 and TRBJ1-2; tentative D call: TRBD1 (5 bases). This CDR3 is 14 amino acids long. Trimming left V 7 bases short and J 2 bases short, with 14 bases between. Germline CDR1 MNHEY, CDR2 SVGAGI.

This clone has just a few counts. The rearrangement links TRBV29-1 to TRBJ2-1, with D possibly being TRBD2 (5 bases). This CDR3 contains 15 residues. The V end lost 7 bases, the J end lost 5 bases, and 21 bases lay between the germline ends. Germline V lookup: CDR1 SQVTM, CDR2 ANQGSEA. The CDR3 DNA follows: TGCAGCGCAGCCTTTGGTCATGAGGGCCACAATGAGCAGTTCTTC. This sequence encodes CSAAFGHEGHNEQFF.

This clone has only a few counts. A junction boundary mismatches the germline segment, possibly from a read error. This chain connects TRBV2 to TRBJ2-3; D is unclear. Germline loops: CDR1 SNHLY, CDR2 FYNNEI. The CDR3 length is 13 residues. The CDR3 protein is CASSDRRTDKQYF. DNA for the CDR3: TGTGCCAGCAGTGACAGGCGCACAGATAAGCAGTATTTT.

The chain employs TRBV11-2 and TRBJ1-3; 9 nucleotides match TRBD1. J gave up 4 bases and V 5 bases, and 9 bases lay outside the gene matches. Germline V lookup: CDR1 SGHAT, CDR2 FQNNGV. This CDR3 region has 16 residues. The DNA of the CDR3 is TGTGCCAGCAGCCGACATGGGGGACAGGGCGGAAACACCATATATTTT. This sequence encodes CASSRHGGQGGNTIYF.

In this sample, this clone turned up a few times. This rearrangement joins TRBV13 to TRBJ2-7, with 8 bases matching TRBD2. Germline CDR1 reads PRHDT; CDR2 reads FYEKMQ (reference sequence). This CDR3 is built from 16 residues. The trim removed 8 bases at V and 2 bases at J, leaving 14 bases unmatched. For the CDR3, the DNA is TGTGCCAGCTCCAATAGAGTAGCGGGAATTCCCTACGAGCAGTACTTC. It encodes CASSNRVAGIPYEQYF.